There are a few counts of the clone carrying this T cell receptor (beta chain). CDR3 length equals 15 residues. Germline lookup yields CDR1 MGHRA and CDR2 YSYEKL. Trimming took off 4 bases at V and 2 bases at J, with 14 bases between the two ends. Using a J-beta primer mix together with a sample-barcoded 5' primer, a second PCR was run for about 6 to 11 cycles. TCRdb passed the 5' RACE reads through MiXCR, listing each CDR3 protein once. There are 980,000 or so distinct CDR3 sequences in the sample; around 48% occur only once, and roughly 13% lies in the top ten. The entry originates in a study of blood T cells in healthy people across ages.

The sample consisted of blood. The source is a young man in good health. The rearrangement links TRBV4-1 to TRBJ2-5, with TRBD2 as a possible D gene (5 bases). This CDR3 is CASSPLGLEQETQYF. The CDR3 DNA reads TGCGCCAGCAGCCCCTTAGGACTCGAACAAGAGACCCAGTACTTC.